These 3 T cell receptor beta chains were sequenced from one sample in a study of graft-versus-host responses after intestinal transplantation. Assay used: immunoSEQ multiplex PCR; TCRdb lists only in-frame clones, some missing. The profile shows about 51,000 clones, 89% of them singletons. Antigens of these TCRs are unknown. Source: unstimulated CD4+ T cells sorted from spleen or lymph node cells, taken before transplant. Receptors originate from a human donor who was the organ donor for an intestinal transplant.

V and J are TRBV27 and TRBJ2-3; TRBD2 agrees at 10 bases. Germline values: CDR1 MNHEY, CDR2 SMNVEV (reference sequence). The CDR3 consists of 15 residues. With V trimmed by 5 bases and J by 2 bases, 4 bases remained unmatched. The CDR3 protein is CASSPLAGYTDTQYF. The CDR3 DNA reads TGTGCCAGCAGTCCACTAGCGGGATACACAGATACGCAGTATTTT.

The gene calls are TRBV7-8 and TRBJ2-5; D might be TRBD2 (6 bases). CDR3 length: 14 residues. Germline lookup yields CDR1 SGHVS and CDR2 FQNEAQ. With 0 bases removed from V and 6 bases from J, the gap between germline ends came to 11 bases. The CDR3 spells CASSLAEGGQTQYF. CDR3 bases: TGTGCCAGCAGCTTAGCGGAAGGAGGGCAGACCCAGTACTTC. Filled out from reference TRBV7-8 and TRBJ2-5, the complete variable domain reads GAGVSQSPRYKVAKRGQDVALRCDPISGHVSLFWYQQALGQGPEFLTYFQNEAQLDKSGLPSDRFFAERPEGSVSTLKIQRTQQEDSAVYLCASSLAEGGQTQYFGPGTRLLVL.

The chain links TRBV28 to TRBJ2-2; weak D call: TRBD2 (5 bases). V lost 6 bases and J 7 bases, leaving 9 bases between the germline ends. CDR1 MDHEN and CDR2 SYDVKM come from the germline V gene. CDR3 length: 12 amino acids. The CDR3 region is CASREADGELFF. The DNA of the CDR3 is TGTGCCAGCAGGGAGGCGGACGGGGAGCTGTTTTTT.